The entry that follows covers one T cell receptor beta chain sequence. TCRdb's copy holds only in-frame clones and misses some; the assay was immunoSEQ multiplex PCR. The repertoire holds some 110,000 clones, with 81% as singletons. The germline V gene has CDR1 LNHDA and CDR2 SQIVND (reference sequence). This CDR3 comprises 15 residues. Deletions cut 4 bases from V and 0 bases from J, with 7 bases between. The record originates from a study of blood T cell repertoires in COVID-19. Across the whole study: Whether acute or convalescent, the COVID-19 samples came from the United States, Italy and Spain. The analysed material was cDNA or gDNA that came from T cells, B-cell-depleted T cells, or PBMCs.

The TCR originated in a man older than 75 with acute or convalescent COVID-19. Specimen: peripheral blood. The chain uses TRBV19 and TRBJ2-6; unclear D gene. For the CDR3, the DNA is TGTGCCAGTAGTAGACTTAGCTCTGGGGCCAACGTCCTGACTTTC. This encodes CASSRLSSGANVLTF.